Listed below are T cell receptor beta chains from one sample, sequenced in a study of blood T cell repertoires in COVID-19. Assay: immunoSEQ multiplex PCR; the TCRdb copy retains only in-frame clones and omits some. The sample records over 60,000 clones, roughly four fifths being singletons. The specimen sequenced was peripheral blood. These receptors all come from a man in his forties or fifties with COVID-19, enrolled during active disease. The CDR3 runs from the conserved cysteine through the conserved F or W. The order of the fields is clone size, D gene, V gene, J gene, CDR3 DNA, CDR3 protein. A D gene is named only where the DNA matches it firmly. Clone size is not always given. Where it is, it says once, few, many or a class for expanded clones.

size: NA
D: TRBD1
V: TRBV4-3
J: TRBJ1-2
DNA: TGCGCCAGCAGCCAAGACCAGGGGGCAGGTTACTATGGCTACACCTTC
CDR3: CASSQDQGAGYYGYTF

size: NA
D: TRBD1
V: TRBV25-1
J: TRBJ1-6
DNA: TGTGCCAGCTCGTCTGGACAGGGGGGATCACCCCTCCACTTT
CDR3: CASSSGQGGSPLHF

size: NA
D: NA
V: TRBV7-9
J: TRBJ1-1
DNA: TGTGCCAGCAGCATGACAGAGTCCTTCACTGAAGCTTTCTTT
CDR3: CASSMTESFTEAFF

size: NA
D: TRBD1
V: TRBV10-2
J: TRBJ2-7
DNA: TGCGCCAGCAGTAGATTAAAACCGGGACAGGGTTACGAGCAGTACTTC
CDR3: CASSRLKPGQGYEQYF

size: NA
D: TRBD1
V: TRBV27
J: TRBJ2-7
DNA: TGTGCCAGCAGGAGGGCAGGGGGCTACGAGCAGTACTTC
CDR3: CASRRAGGYEQYF

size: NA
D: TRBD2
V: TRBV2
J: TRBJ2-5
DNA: TGTGCCAGCAGTGTGGTAGCGGGGATCCAAGAGACCCAGTACTTC
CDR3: CASSVVAGIQETQYF

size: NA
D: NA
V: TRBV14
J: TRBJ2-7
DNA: TGTGCCAGCAGCCAAGATTTCGGGTACGAGCAGTACTTC
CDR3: CASSQDFGYEQYF

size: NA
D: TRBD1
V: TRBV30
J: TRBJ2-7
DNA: TGTGCCTGGAGTGTAGGGACAGGGATTTACGAGCAGTACTTC
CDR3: CAWSVGTGIYEQYF

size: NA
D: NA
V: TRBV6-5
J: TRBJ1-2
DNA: TGTGCCAGCAGGGGGCTCGAAACTAACTATGGCTACACCTTC
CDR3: CASRGLETNYGYTF

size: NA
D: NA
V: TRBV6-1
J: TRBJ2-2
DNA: TGTGCCAGCAGTGAAGAAGTTGCGGGGTGGACCGGGGAGCTGTTTTTT
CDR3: CASSEEVAGWTGELFF

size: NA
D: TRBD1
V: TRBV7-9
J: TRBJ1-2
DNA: TGTGCCAGCAGCTTTGGACAGGATCACTATGGCTACACCTTC
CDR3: CASSFGQDHYGYTF

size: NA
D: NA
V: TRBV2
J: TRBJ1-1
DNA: TGTGCCAGCAGTGAACAGGGAGGATTGATCACTGAAGCTTTCTTT
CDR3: CASSEQGGLITEAFF

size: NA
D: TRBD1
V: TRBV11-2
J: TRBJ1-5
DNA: TGTGCCAGCAGCTTGACAGGGGAGGTGGAGCCCCAGCATTTT
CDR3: CASSLTGEVEPQHF

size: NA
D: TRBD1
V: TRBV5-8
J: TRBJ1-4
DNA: TGTGCCAGCAGCCCGGGGGACAGGGGGAATGAAAAACTGTTTTTT
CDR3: CASSPGDRGNEKLFF

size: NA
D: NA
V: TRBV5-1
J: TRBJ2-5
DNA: TGCGCCAGCAGCTTTGACAGGTACCCCCAAGAGACCCAGTACTTC
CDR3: CASSFDRYPQETQYF

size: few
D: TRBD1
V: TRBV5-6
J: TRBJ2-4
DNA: TGTGCCAGCAGCTCGACCCGGGACAGGGAGGATAGGGACATTCAGTACTTC
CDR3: CASSSTRDREDRDIQYF

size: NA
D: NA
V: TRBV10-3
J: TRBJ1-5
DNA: TGTGCCACGAGGGGGGGGGAAAATCAGCCCCAGCATTTT
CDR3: CATRGGENQPQHF

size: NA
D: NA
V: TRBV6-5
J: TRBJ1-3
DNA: TGTGCCAGCTCAATAGAGGGTTACTCTGGAAACACCATATATTTT
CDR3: CASSIEGYSGNTIYF

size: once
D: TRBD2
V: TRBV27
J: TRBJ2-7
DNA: TGTGCCAGCCGCGTAGCGGGGATCTCCTACGAGCAGTACTTC
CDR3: CASRVAGISYEQYF

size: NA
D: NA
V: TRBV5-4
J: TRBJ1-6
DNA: TGTGCCAGCAGCCCAGAGGCAGGGCCCGCTCTCCACTTT
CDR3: CASSPEAGPALHF

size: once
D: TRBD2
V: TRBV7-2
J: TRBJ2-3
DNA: TGTGCCAGCAGCCTGCGGACTAGCGGTTCGGGGCGGTTAGATACGCAGTATTTT
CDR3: CASSLRTSGSGRLDTQYF

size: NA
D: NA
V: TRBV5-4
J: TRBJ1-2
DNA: TGTGCCAGCAGCTTCTCCGGGGGCTACACCTTC
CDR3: CASSFSGGYTF

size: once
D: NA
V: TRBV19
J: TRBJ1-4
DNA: TGTGCCAGTAGTATAACCCCCCGGTTCGGTGAAAAACTGTTTTTT
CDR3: CASSITPRFGEKLFF

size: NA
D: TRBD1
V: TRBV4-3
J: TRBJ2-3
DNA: TGCGCCAGCAGCCAGCCCGGACAGGGGAAAGATACGCAGTATTTT
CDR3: CASSQPGQGKDTQYF

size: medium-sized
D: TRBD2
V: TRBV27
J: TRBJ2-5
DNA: TGTGCCAGCAGATTACGGACTAGCGGAAACCCCGGGGAGACCCAGTACTTC
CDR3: CASRLRTSGNPGETQYF

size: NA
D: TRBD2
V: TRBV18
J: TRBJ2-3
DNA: TGTGCCAGCTCACCGGCGGGGGGCGGCCGCACAGATACGCAGTATTTT
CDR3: CASSPAGGGRTDTQYF

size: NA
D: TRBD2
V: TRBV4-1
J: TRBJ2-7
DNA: TGCGCCAGCAGCCCGGTCCGCGGGCGGGGGGTCTCCTACGAGCAGTACTTC
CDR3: CASSPVRGRGVSYEQYF

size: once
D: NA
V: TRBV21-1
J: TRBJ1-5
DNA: TGTGCCAGCACAGGGGGCCGCAATCAGCCCCAGCATTTT
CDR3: CASTGGRNQPQHF

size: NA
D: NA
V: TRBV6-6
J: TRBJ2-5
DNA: TGTGCCAGCAGTTACTCAGGGGAGGAAGAGACCCAGTACTTC
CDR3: CASSYSGEEETQYF

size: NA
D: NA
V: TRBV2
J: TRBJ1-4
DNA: TGTGCCAGCATTCGGGGACTAGAGAGAGAAAAACTGTTTTTT
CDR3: CASIRGLEREKLFF

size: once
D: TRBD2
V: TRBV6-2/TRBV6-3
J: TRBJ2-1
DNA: TGTGCCAGCAGTTACTCTACTAGCGGGGGGTACAATGAGCAGTTCTTC
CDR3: CASSYSTSGGYNEQFF

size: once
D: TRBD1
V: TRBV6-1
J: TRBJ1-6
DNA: TGTGCCAGCAGTGACCGACAGGGGGCCCACTATAATTCACCCCTCCACTTT
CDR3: CASSDRQGAHYNSPLHF

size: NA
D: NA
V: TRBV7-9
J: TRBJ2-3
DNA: TGTGCCAGCAGTTATAGCGCGGATACGCAGTATTTT
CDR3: CASSYSADTQYF

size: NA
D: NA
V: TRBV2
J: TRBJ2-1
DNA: TGTGCCAGCAGTTTTGGAGGGGGCATTTTAAATGAGCAGTTCTTC
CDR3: CASSFGGGILNEQFF

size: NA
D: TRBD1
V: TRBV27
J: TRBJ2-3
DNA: TGTGCCAGCAGTTTATCGGGACAGCGCACAGATACGCAGTATTTT
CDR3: CASSLSGQRTDTQYF

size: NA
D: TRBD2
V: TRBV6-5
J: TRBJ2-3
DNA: TGTGCCAGCAGTTCTAGCGGGGGAAGCACAGATACGCAGTATTTT
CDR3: CASSSSGGSTDTQYF

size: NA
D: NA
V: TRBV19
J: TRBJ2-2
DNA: TGTGCCAGCCGGCCGATACCCGGGCCAACAGGGTACACCGGGGAGCTGTTTTTT
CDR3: CASRPIPGPTGYTGELFF

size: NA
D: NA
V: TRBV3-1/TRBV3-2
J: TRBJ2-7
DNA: TGTGCCAGCAGCCCTAGAGACGGAGGAAACTACGAGCAGTACTTC
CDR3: CASSPRDGGNYEQYF

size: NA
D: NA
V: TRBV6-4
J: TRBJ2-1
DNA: TGTGCCAGCAGTGACTCGGACAGCAATGAGCAGTTCTTC
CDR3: CASSDSDSNEQFF

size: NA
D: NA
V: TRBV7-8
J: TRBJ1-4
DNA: TGTGCCAGCAGCCCCACTGGGGGCCACCAGGAAAAACTGTTTTTT
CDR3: CASSPTGGHQEKLFF

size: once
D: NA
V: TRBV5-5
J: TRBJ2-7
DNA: TGTGCCAGCAGCCCCGGACAACAACGGTACGAGCAGTACTTC
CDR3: CASSPGQQRYEQYF

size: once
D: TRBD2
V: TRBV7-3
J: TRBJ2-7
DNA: TGTGCCAGCAGCTTATCTAGCGGGAGATCCTACGAGCAGTACTTC
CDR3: CASSLSSGRSYEQYF

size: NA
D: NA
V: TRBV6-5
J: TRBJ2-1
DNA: TGTGCCAGCAAACGGTCCGGGGGCTCCTACAATGAGCAGTTCTTC
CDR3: CASKRSGGSYNEQFF

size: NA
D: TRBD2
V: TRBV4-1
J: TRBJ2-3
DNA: TGCGCCAGCAGCCATGGGACGTACCCGGGACTAGTGAAGACAGATACGCAGTATTTT
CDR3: CASSHGTYPGLVKTDTQYF

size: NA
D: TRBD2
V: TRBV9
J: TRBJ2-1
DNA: TGTGCCAGCAGCGTAGGGGCAATGGGGGGGTACAATGAGCAGTTCTTC
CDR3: CASSVGAMGGYNEQFF

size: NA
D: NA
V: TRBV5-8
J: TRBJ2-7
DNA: TGTGCCAGCAGCTTGGTTAGGGGCCCCTACGAGCAGTACTTC
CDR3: CASSLVRGPYEQYF

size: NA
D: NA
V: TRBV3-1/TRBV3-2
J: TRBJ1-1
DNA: TGTGCCAGCAGCCAGGCCAGGGCAGGCACTGAAGCTTTCTTT
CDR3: CASSQARAGTEAFF

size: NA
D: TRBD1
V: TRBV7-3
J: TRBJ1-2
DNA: TGTGCCAGCAGCCCGAAACCCACAGGGGATGGTGGCTACACCTTC
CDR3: CASSPKPTGDGGYTF

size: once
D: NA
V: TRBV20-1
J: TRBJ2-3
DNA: TGCAGTGCTAGTATCAGGGTGGCGGATACGCAGTATTTT
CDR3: CSASIRVADTQYF

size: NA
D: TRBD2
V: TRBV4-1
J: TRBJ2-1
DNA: TGCGCCAGCAGCCAACTGACAGTCCCCCTGACCCGGGGGGTGAATGAGCAGTTCTTC
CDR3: CASSQLTVPLTRGVNEQFF

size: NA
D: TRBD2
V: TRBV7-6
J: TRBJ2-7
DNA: TGTGCCAGCAGCTTAGTCACTAGCGCTACACCCTACGAGCAGTACTTC
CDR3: CASSLVTSATPYEQYF

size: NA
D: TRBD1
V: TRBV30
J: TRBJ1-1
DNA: TGTGCCTGGAGCGCCCCGGACAGGGGGCAGACTGAAGCTTTCTTT
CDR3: CAWSAPDRGQTEAFF

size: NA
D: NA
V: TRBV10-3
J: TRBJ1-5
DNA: TGTGCCATCAGTCCCAACAATCAGCCCCAGCATTTT
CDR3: CAISPNNQPQHF

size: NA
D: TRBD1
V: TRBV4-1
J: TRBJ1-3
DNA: TGCGCCAGCAGCCAAGCCACAGGGGCTGTTTGGAACACCATATATTTT
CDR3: CASSQATGAVWNTIYF

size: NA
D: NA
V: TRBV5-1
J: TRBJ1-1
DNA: TGCGCCAGCAGCTTGGTCAGGGGCGCCGGTACTGAAGCTTTCTTT
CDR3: CASSLVRGAGTEAFF

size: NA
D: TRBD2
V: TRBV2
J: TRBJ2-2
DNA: TGTGCCAGCAACCCAGGAGGGATAGCGGGGGCCACGAACACCGGGGAGCTGTTTTTT
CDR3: CASNPGGIAGATNTGELFF

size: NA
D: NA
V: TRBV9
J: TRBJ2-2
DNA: TGTGCCAGCAGCGTAACTATCGGCCCGGGTTCGGACACCGGGGAGCTGTTTTTT
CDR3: CASSVTIGPGSDTGELFF

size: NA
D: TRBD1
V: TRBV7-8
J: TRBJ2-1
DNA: TGTGCCAGCAGCCCGACCTCCCTCGGGACAGAATCTTACAATGAGCAGTTCTTC
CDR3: CASSPTSLGTESYNEQFF